The 27 T cell receptor beta chains below were found in one sample sequenced in a study of cytomegalovirus exposure and HLA in healthy donors. PCR primers comprised 60 Vbeta and 13 Jbeta primers. Profiling relied on immunoSEQ multiplex PCR, and the TCRdb table lists in-frame clones only, not all of them. The sample includes over 120,000 clones, approximately 80% of them seen just once. Specimen: PBMCs. Receptors originate from a man between 40 and 49 years old in good health and CMV-seronegative.

The chain carries TRBV7-3 and TRBJ1-6; 9 bases align to TRBD1. Germline CDR1 reads SGHTA; CDR2 reads FQGTGA. Unmatched junction bases numbered 4, after V lost 5 bases and J lost 5 bases. The CDR3 runs to 15 residues. In DNA form, the CDR3 reads TGTGCCAGCAGCCGCCGGGACAGGGATAATTCACCCCTCCACTTT. This sequence encodes CASSRRDRDNSPLHF.

This clone came up once. V usage is TRBV6-5 and J usage is TRBJ2-2; TRBD1 agrees at 9 bases. The CDR3 extends over 15 amino acids. Losses at the gene ends were 6 bases for V and 3 bases for J; bases not matched to a gene: 5. Germline CDR1 MNHEY, CDR2 SVGAGI. The CDR3 here is CASRIDRGDTGELFF. The DNA for the CDR3 is TGTGCCAGCAGGATCGACAGGGGGGACACCGGGGAGCTGTTTTTT.

This chain connects TRBV6-5 to TRBJ1-4; TRBD1 is a possible D gene (5 bases). The germline gives CDR1 MNHEY, CDR2 SVGAGI. V was cut by 4 bases and J by 1 base, with 10 bases left in between. The CDR3 extends over 15 amino acids. The CDR3 is CASSSQGRTNEKLFF. The CDR3 DNA is TGTGCCAGCAGTTCCCAGGGAAGAACTAATGAAAAACTGTTTTTT.

In nucleotides, the CDR3 is TGTGCCAGCAGTTTAATGCAGGGGGCGCGCACCGGGGAGCTGTTTTTT. Amino acid sequence: CASSLMQGARTGELFF. The rearrangement links TRBV28 to TRBJ2-2; 8 bases align to TRBD1. CDR3 length: 16 residues. Trimming took 2 bases from V and 4 from J; bases not matched to a gene: 6. Germline CDR1 reads MDHEN; CDR2 reads SYDVKM. Combining the CDR3 with reference TRBV28 and TRBJ2-2 gives the whole variable domain DVKVTQSSRYLVKRTGEKVFLECVQDMDHENMFWYRQDPGLGLRLIYFSYDVKMKEKGDIPEGYSVSREKKERFSLILESASTNQTSMYLCASSLMQGARTGELFFGEGSRLTVL.

The chain combines TRBV7-6 with TRBJ1-4; a weak D match, TRBD1 (6 bases). The CDR3 sequence is 14 residues long. From germline, CDR1 is SGHVS and CDR2 FNYEAQ. V gave up 5 bases and J gave up 4 bases, with 11 bases separating them. CDR3 loop: CASSQDSNNEKLFF. The CDR3 DNA follows: TGTGCCAGCAGCCAGGACAGCAATAATGAAAAACTGTTTTTT.

The genes are TRBV5-4 and TRBJ2-4, with 10 bases that match TRBD1. The CDR3 spans 16 residues. Germline V CDR1 and CDR2: SGHNT, YYREEE (reference sequence). V lost 0 bases, J lost 4 bases, and 4 bases stayed unmatched. The chain's CDR3 is CASSLGTGGGKNIQYF. The CDR3, as DNA: TGTGCCAGCAGCTTGGGGACAGGGGGAGGAAAAAACATTCAGTACTTC.

The chain has TRBV27 and TRBJ2-1; weak D call: TRBD2 (6 bases). Germline CDR1 MNHEY, CDR2 SMNVEV (reference sequence). The length of the CDR3 is 14 residues. V was pared by 8 bases and J by 2 bases, with 13 bases between. Here the CDR3 reads CASSLAYPYNEQFF. The CDR3 DNA reads TGTGCCAGCTCCCTAGCGTACCCCTACAATGAGCAGTTCTTC.

The rearrangement joins TRBV13 to TRBJ2-3, with 12 positions matching TRBD2. The CDR3 length is 16 residues. Trimming took 5 bases from V and 2 from J; bases not matched to a gene: 5. Germline-derived CDR1 and CDR2 are PRHDT and FYEKMQ (reference sequence). CDR3 sequence reads: CASSIRTSGVTDTQYF. Written as DNA, the CDR3 is TGTGCCAGCAGCATCCGGACTAGCGGGGTCACAGATACGCAGTATTTT.

Regarding this clone: The junction departs from the called germline gene at one end, perhaps through a read error. This chain joins TRBV7-3 and TRBJ2-5; unclear D gene. Germline lookup yields CDR1 SGHTA and CDR2 FQGTGA. The CDR3 loop spans 13 amino acids. The CDR3 reads CASSLGAQGTQYF. As DNA, the CDR3 is TGTGCCAGCAGCTTGGGCGCTCAAGGGACCCAGTACTTC.

This chain connects TRBV13 to TRBJ1-5; TRBD1 matches 8 bases. The trim removed 3 bases at V and 7 bases at J, leaving 5 bases unmatched. The CDR3 totals 14 residues. Germline V gene data show CDR1 as PRHDT and CDR2 as FYEKMQ (reference sequence). In DNA, the CDR3 is TGTGCCAGCAGCTTCGGACAGGGTATGCAGCCCCAGCATTTT. It translates to CASSFGQGMQPQHF.

V and J are TRBV30 and TRBJ2-3, with 8 bases lining up with TRBD2. In germline, CDR1 is GTSNPN, CDR2 SVGIG (reference sequence). V shed 0 bases and J 4 bases; nucleotides not matched to a gene: 9. This CDR3 region has 16 residues. Here the CDR3 DNA reads TGTGCCTGGAGTGTAGTTTCAGCGGGGGCCCCAGATACGCAGTATTTT. Protein product: CAWSVVSAGAPDTQYF.

The rearrangement joins TRBV2 to TRBJ2-3; D is possibly TRBD1 (6 bases). V was shortened by 5 bases and J by 4 bases, with 10 bases between the two germline ends. Germline loops: CDR1 SNHLY, CDR2 FYNNEI. The length of the CDR3 is 13 residues. The CDR3 region has the DNA TGTGCCAGCAGTTACACAGGGCCAGATACGCAGTATTTT. Translating gives CASSYTGPDTQYF.

In its sample, this clone ranks as medium-sized. The gene calls are TRBV2 and TRBJ1-6; D not resolved. CDR3 length equals 15 residues. Trimming pared 4 bases from V and 0 bases from J, leaving 7 bases between. Per the germline V gene, CDR1 is SNHLY and CDR2 is FYNNEI. The CDR3 region has the DNA TGTGCCAGCAGTGTCGGGTCCTCCTATAATTCACCCCTCCACTTT. Translated, it gives CASSVGSSYNSPLHF. The full variable domain, its missing parts supplied by reference TRBV2 and TRBJ1-6, is EPEVTQTPSHQVTQMGQEVILRCVPISNHLYFYWYRQILGQKVEFLVSFYNNEISEKSEIFDDQFSVERPDGSNFTLKIRSTKLEDSAMYFCASSVGSSYNSPLHFGNGTRLTVT.

The V gene is TRBV29-1, the J gene TRBJ2-3; D may be TRBD1 (6 bases). Per germline, CDR1 SQVTM and CDR2 ANQGSEA. The length of the CDR3 is 12 residues. The chain's CDR3 is CSATGSTDTQYF. The CDR3 bases are TGCAGTGCAACAGGGAGCACAGATACGCAGTATTTT.

This clone was seen more than once but under ten times. The chain joins TRBV4-1 to TRBJ1-1, with D unclear. V was cut by 6 bases and J by 0 bases, with 8 bases left in between. The CDR3 covers 13 residues. Looked up from germline, CDR1 is MGHRA and CDR2 is YSYEKL. The CDR3 nucleotides read TGCGCCAGCAGTCGGGTAATGAACACTGAAGCTTTCTTT. It encodes CASSRVMNTEAFF.

The chain combines TRBV10-2 with TRBJ1-1; possible D gene TRBD1, 5 bases. V was pared by 3 bases and J by 4 bases, with 15 bases between. This CDR3 has 15 amino acids. Germline V gene sequence: CDR1 WSHSY, CDR2 SAAADI. CDR3 nucleotides: TGCGCCAGCAGTGATGAGGAGGGGCGTCGCACTGAAGCTTTCTTT. It yields the protein CASSDEEGRRTEAFF.

The chain uses TRBV9 and TRBJ2-5; TRBD2 is a possible D gene (6 bases). V shed 0 bases and J shed 2 bases, with 17 bases lying between them. The CDR3 spans 17 residues. CDR1 and CDR2 from the germline V gene are SGDLS and YYNGEE. The CDR3 sequence is CASSVDGGAGSQETQYF. In nucleotides, the CDR3 is TGTGCCAGCAGCGTAGACGGAGGGGCAGGGAGTCAAGAGACCCAGTACTTC.

The V and J genes are TRBV2 and TRBJ2-3; 10 bases are shared with TRBD2. V dropped 5 bases and J dropped 2; count of bases not matched to a gene: 7. The CDR3 totals 16 residues. Germline V gene data show CDR1 as SNHLY and CDR2 as FYNNEI. CDR3 residues: CASSLTSGVNTDTQYF. CDR3 sequence (DNA): TGTGCCAGCAGTCTAACTAGCGGGGTGAACACAGATACGCAGTATTTT.

The gene calls are TRBV4-3 and TRBJ2-2; D is possibly TRBD2 (6 bases). The CDR3 length is 16 residues. The germline gives CDR1 LGHNA, CDR2 YSLEER. V was pared by 0 bases and J by 5 bases, with 13 bases between. The CDR3 DNA is TGCGCCAGCAGCCAAGATGAGCGGGCTGTAACCGGGGAGCTGTTTTTT. Protein product: CASSQDERAVTGELFF.

As regards this clone: Relative to the germline gene, one junction end is altered; a read error may explain this. The chain joins TRBV7-9 to TRBJ2-7; 7 positions agree with TRBD1. CDR1 is SEHNR and CDR2 is FQNEAQ in the germline V gene (reference sequence). This CDR3 has 12 amino acids. The chain's CDR3 is CSSSLDRAEQYF. The DNA for the CDR3 is TGTTCCAGCAGCTTAGACAGGGCCGAGCAGTACTTC. Full variable domain (remainder filled in from reference TRBV7-9 and TRBJ2-7): DTGVSQNPRHKITKRGQNVTFRCDPISEHNRLYWYRQTLGQGPEFLTYFQNEAQLEKSRLLSDRFSAERPKGSFSTLEIQRTEQGDSAMYLCSSSLDRAEQYFGPGTRLTVT.

J is TRBJ2-3 and V is TRBV27; TRBD2 aligns across 10 bases. V dropped 6 bases and J dropped 3; count of bases not matched to a gene: 3. Germline V gene data show CDR1 as MNHEY and CDR2 as SMNVEV (reference sequence). This CDR3 spans 14 amino acids. The DNA for the CDR3 is TGTGCCAGCAGGTCTAGCGGGGGAACAGATACGCAGTATTTT. Its protein is CASRSSGGTDTQYF.

CDR3 region: CASSRQGDQPQHF. CDR3 bases: TGTGCCAGCAGTCGACAAGGTGATCAGCCCCAGCATTTT. The rearrangement uses TRBV6-5 and TRBJ1-5; D gene ambiguous. There are 13 residues in the CDR3. The germline V and J ends were trimmed by 5 bases and 5 bases, with 10 bases remaining between them. Germline V gene lookup returns CDR1 MNHEY and CDR2 SVGAGI.

The chain uses TRBV29-1 and TRBJ1-1; D might be TRBD1 (5 bases). V was clipped by 8 bases and J by 0 bases, with 13 bases between them. The germline gives CDR1 SQVTM, CDR2 ANQGSEA. The CDR3 has 13 residues. The CDR3 DNA reads as TGCAGCTCTGTCAGGGTGATGAACACTGAAGCTTTCTTT. This translates into CSSVRVMNTEAFF.

CDR3 region: CASSVELRGSSYNEQFF. For the CDR3, the DNA is TGTGCCAGCAGCGTAGAATTGCGGGGGAGCTCCTACAATGAGCAGTTCTTC. This sequence joins TRBV9 and TRBJ2-1, with 7 bases fitting TRBD2. Germline V gene data show CDR1 as SGDLS and CDR2 as YYNGEE. The CDR3 runs 17 residues. V lost 0 bases, J lost 0 bases, and 6 bases stayed unmatched.

V usage is TRBV21-1 and J usage is TRBJ2-3; the table's D call, TRBD2, was not checked against the DNA. TRBV21-1 is assigned pseudogene status. The CDR3 extends over 16 amino acids. CDR3 coding DNA: TGTGCCAGGAGGAGGACTAGCCCTGTCCGGGGAGATACGCAGTATTTT. This gives the protein CARRRTSPVRGDTQYF.

This chain uses TRBV7-8 with TRBJ1-6, with a possible D match to TRBD1 (6 bases). The germline V and J ends were trimmed by 1 base and 10 bases, with 17 bases remaining between them. This CDR3 has 16 residues. Germline values: CDR1 SGHVS, CDR2 FQNEAQ. CDR3 DNA sequence: TGTGCCAGCAGCTTAGTTCATCCAGGGGAAGGATCACCCCTCCACTTT. Translation gives CASSLVHPGEGSPLHF. Full variable domain (missing parts from reference TRBV7-8 and TRBJ1-6): GAGVSQSPRYKVAKRGQDVALRCDPISGHVSLFWYQQALGQGPEFLTYFQNEAQLDKSGLPSDRFFAERPEGSVSTLKIQRTQQEDSAVYLCASSLVHPGEGSPLHFGNGTRLTVT.

The gene calls are TRBV28 and TRBJ2-5; D is possibly TRBD2 (5 bases). Germline V gene lookup returns CDR1 MDHEN and CDR2 SYDVKM. The CDR3 spans 12 residues. With 7 bases removed from V and 6 bases from J, the gap between germline ends came to 12 bases. The CDR3 nucleotides are TGTGCCAGCACCACGGGGTTTCAGACCCAGTACTTC. Protein sequence: CASTTGFQTQYF.